This record concerns one T cell receptor beta chain sequence. What it recognizes is unknown. This CDR3 fails to terminate in the conserved phenylalanine or tryptophan, so it likely reflects a read error. CDR1 is SGHTA, CDR2 FQGTGA, per germline. This CDR3 spans 15 amino acids. V shed 4 bases and J shed 2 bases, with 15 bases lying between them. The data derive from a study of T cells in Graves' hyperthyroidism and ophthalmopathy. Findings and caveats of the study: A 13 V-J model separated ophthalmopathy from stable hyperthyroidism.

RNA transcripts served as the template for amplifying TCR beta CDR3 regions. The primer set for the first-round RT-PCR of the TCR CDR3 was HTBI. In TCRdb, the multiplex PCR reads were re-called with MiXCR into one record per CDR3 protein. The profile shows roughly 840,000 distinct CDR3 sequences, more than 30% of them singletons. Calling Graves' hyperthyroidism stable meant ophthalmopathy did not progress within 18 months. Recently diagnosed hyperthyroidism of less than 2 months' duration affected patients aged 18 to 65. Each 10 ml fresh peripheral blood draw supplied the PBMCs. The sample comprised blood. This sequence joins TRBV7-3 and TRBJ2-7, with D unresolved. The TCR was taken from a man aged 18 to 29 with Graves' hyperthyroidism. The CDR3 region is CASSSGPDPTYEQYL. CDR3 DNA sequence: TGTGCCAGCAGCTCCGGTCCCGACCCGACCTACGAGCAGTACCTC.